Sequencing of this T cell receptor (beta chain) was carried out in a study of radiation and T cells in renal cell carcinoma. Study details: Nephrectomy followed 15 Gy stereotactic body radiation by 4 weeks. Overall study findings and caveats: From baseline, blood top tumor clonotypes peaked at 2 weeks post-radiation.

With respect to this clone: Its antigen is not known.

Regarding time point: blood 2 weeks post-SBRT. As to treatment: 15 Gy SBRT to primary tumor, nephrectomy 4 weeks later. The tumor was a clear cell renal cell carcinoma. Clones were sequenced by immunoSEQ multiplex PCR, and TCRdb holds only the in-frame ones, with some missing. The data show 150,000 to 190,000 clones, approximately 90% seen once. This CDR3 comprises 14 residues. V was cut by 5 bases and J by 2 bases, with 7 bases left in between. The V gene's germline CDR1 is PRHDT and CDR2 FYEKMQ (reference sequence). Sequenced here: blood, sampled from a patient whose treatment included radiotherapy and nephrectomy. J is TRBJ2-6 and V is TRBV13, with D unclear. This TCR derives from a woman in her 50s with renal cell carcinoma. CDR3 sequence reads: CASSPRTGANVLTF. The CDR3, as DNA: TGTGCCAGCAGCCCCAGAACTGGGGCCAACGTCCTGACTTTC.